The rows below give T cell receptor beta chains drawn from one sample of a study of cytomegalovirus exposure and HLA in healthy donors. The table came from immunoSEQ multiplex PCR; TCRdb's copy has only in-frame clones and leaves some out. This listing includes some 150,000 clones. Sequencing used PBMCs. The receptors stem from a woman aged 18-35 years in good health and CMV-seronegative. The CDR3 runs from the conserved cysteine through the conserved F or W. A D gene is named only where the DNA matches it firmly.

D,J,V,DNA,CDR3
NA,TRBJ1-2,TRBV28,TGTGCCAGCGGTACCGGGGAGAGGGCGGATGTTAACTATGGCTACACCTTC,CASGTGERADVNYGYTF
NA,TRBJ2-3,TRBV4-2,TGTGCCAGCAGCATCTATTCCACAGATACGCAGTATTTT,CASSIYSTDTQYF
NA,TRBJ1-1,TRBV30,TGTGCCTGGAGCGCAGATACCATGAACACTGAAGCTTTCTTT,CAWSADTMNTEAFF
NA,TRBJ1-1,TRBV4-1,TGCGCCAGCAGATGGGGGGGGACGTTGAACACTGAAGCTTTCTTT,CASRWGGTLNTEAFF
NA,TRBJ1-2,TRBV13,TGTGCCAGCAGCTTAGAGGCAGGGTCCATCCTTCCGTATGGCTACACCTTC,CASSLEAGSILPYGYTF
TRBD1,TRBJ2-3,TRBV5-1,TGCGCCAGCAGCTTAACAGGGGCTAGCACAGATACGCAGTATTTT,CASSLTGASTDTQYF
TRBD1,TRBJ2-7,TRBV25-1,TGTGCCAGTCAACGGGACAGGGCCCACGAGCAGTACTTC,CASQRDRAHEQYF
NA,TRBJ1-3,TRBV7-8,TGTGCCAGCAGCCGACAGAGCTCTGGAAACACCATATATTTT,CASSRQSSGNTIYF
NA,TRBJ1-1,TRBV6-6,TGTGCCAGCAGTTACCCCCCCGAGCGCTACACTGAAGCTTTCTTT,CASSYPPERYTEAFF
TRBD2,TRBJ2-1,TRBV7-9,TGTGCCAGCAGCTTAGCGGGGACTAGCGCCTCCAATGAGCAGTTCTTC,CASSLAGTSASNEQFF
TRBD2,TRBJ2-1,TRBV7-6,TGTGCCAGCAGCTCTAACGCGGGAGATTGGGGCAATGAGCAGTTCTTC,CASSSNAGDWGNEQFF
TRBD2,TRBJ2-1,TRBV5-1,TGCGCCAGCAGCTTCTGGCGGGAGGCAAACAATGAGCAGTTCTTC,CASSFWREANNEQFF
NA,TRBJ2-3,TRBV6-5,TGTGCCAGCAGTTACGGGTCACTAACGGCGCAGTATTTT,CASSYGSLTAQYF